This T cell receptor (beta chain) came from a study of post-analysis software for immune sequencing data. In the study overall: Relapsing-remitting, secondary progressive and progressive-relapsing multiple sclerosis were all included among the disease courses.

Unique molecular identifiers were carried by the TCR beta cDNA libraries. TCRdb processed the PCR reads anew with MiXCR; each CDR3 protein has one entry. The sample holds about 380,000 distinct CDR3 sequences, less than 35% seen once. Specimen: blood. This clonotype originated in a girl aged 10-17 years with multiple sclerosis.

Here the CDR3 DNA reads TGTGCCATCAGTGAGAGACTGGAGTGGGACACTGAAGCTTTCTTT. Amino acid sequence: CAISERLEWDTEAFF. The chain is built from TRBV10-3 and TRBJ1-1; D is uncertain. The CDR3 runs 15 residues. V lost 2 bases, J lost 3 bases, and 13 bases lay in between. Germline V gene lookup returns CDR1 ENHRY and CDR2 SYGVKD.